This TCR beta chain comes out of a study of cytomegalovirus exposure and HLA in healthy donors. PCR amplification relied on 60 Vbeta primers (plus 13 Jbeta primers). The assay was immunoSEQ multiplex PCR, and TCRdb's table has in-frame clones only and misses some. The top ten clones hold about 1.5% of a sample with about 130,000 clones, over 80% of them seen once. Germline trimming cut 10 bases from V and 3 bases from J; bases unmatched to any gene: 12. The CDR3 contains 15 residues. Germline CDR1 reads MDHEN; CDR2 reads SYDVKM. Material for sequencing was PBMCs. The sequence came from a man aged 35-49 years in good health and CMV-seronegative. The chain recombines TRBV28 with TRBJ2-4; TRBD1 matches 7 bases. The CDR3 sequence: CATNQGGRGKNIQYF. CDR3 DNA: TGTGCCACCAACCAAGGGGGCAGGGGCAAAAACATTCAGTACTTC.